This T cell receptor beta chain was identified in a study of blood T cell repertoires in COVID-19. About the study: The origin of the acute and convalescent COVID-19 samples was the United States, Italy and Spain.

Patients at the Seattle site were enrolled during active infection and followed longitudinally. TCRdb's copy holds only in-frame clones and misses some; the assay was immunoSEQ multiplex PCR. The table shows a few hundred thousand clones, with roughly 90% occurring only once. This clone was seen only a few times. Trimming left V 6 bases short and J 1 base short, with 12 bases between. The CDR3 runs to 14 residues. Germline V gives CDR1 LGHNT, CDR2 FRNRAP. The sequence derives from a woman in her twenties or thirties with COVID-19, enrolled during active disease. The gene calls are TRBV12-5 and TRBJ1-1, with D perhaps matching TRBD1 (6 bases). Sequencing was performed on peripheral blood. Here the CDR3 reads CASGPTQGNTEAFF. The CDR3 nucleotides read TGTGCTAGTGGCCCAACACAGGGGAACACTGAAGCTTTCTTT. The full variable domain, rest sourced from reference TRBV12-5 and TRBJ1-1, is DARVTQTPRHKVTEMGQEVTMRCQPILGHNTVFWYRQTMMQGLELLAYFRNRAPLDDSGMPKDRFSAEMPDATLATLKIQPSEPRDSAVYFCASGPTQGNTEAFFGQGTRLTVV.